The entry below gives a single TCR beta chain sequence along with its context. Between roughly 17 and 31 mg of unsorted bulk tissue served as the source from which RNA and DNA were co-extracted. This record belongs to a study of tumor-infiltrating lymphocytes in primary liver carcinoma. Priming with a constant-region primer yielded TCR beta cDNA from around 0.45 ug total RNA. For TCR beta, libraries were produced by three nested multiplex PCR rounds using slightly modified ARM-PCR. Rounds one and two of PCR, each of roughly 10 cycles, were primed with TRBV1-TRBV30 forward primers and a C-beta reverse primer. One entry per CDR3 protein results from TCRdb running MiXCR on the multiplex PCR reads. The table shows fewer than 90,000 distinct CDR3 sequences, with approximately 77% occurring only once. This CDR3 comprises 16 residues. Trimming removed 4 bases from V and 0 bases from J; junction bases left unmatched: 5. CDR1 KGHDR and CDR2 SFDVKD come from the germline V gene.

This TCR came from a man between 35 and 55 years old with primary liver carcinoma and hepatitis B virus infection. The V and J genes are TRBV24-1 and TRBJ2-1, with 7 bases matching TRBD2. Sequences were obtained from liver tumor tissue from sampling region 1. Sample subset: tumor region T1, superior pole. This CDR3 reads CATSEWGGSSYNEQFF. The CDR3 nucleotides read TGTGCCACCAGTGAATGGGGGGGGAGCTCCTACAATGAGCAGTTCTTC.